The present T cell receptor (beta chain) was sequenced within a study of blood T cell repertoires in COVID-19. The CDR3 has 19 residues. J gave up 1 base and V 5 bases, and 13 bases lay outside the gene matches. Germline V lookup: CDR1 SEHNR, CDR2 FQNEAQ (reference sequence). Assay used: immunoSEQ multiplex PCR; TCRdb lists only in-frame clones, some missing. In the table there are approximately 6,000 clones, about 90% of which are singletons. The specimen was peripheral blood. This chain links TRBV7-9 with TRBJ2-2, with 10 bases aligning to TRBD1. The receptor's source is a man aged 60 to 75 with acute or convalescent COVID-19. CDR3 in DNA: TGTGCCAGCAGCATCGAACCGTTCCGGGACAGGGGGAACACCGGGGAGCTGTTTTTT. It codes for CASSIEPFRDRGNTGELFF.